Presented here are 21 T cell receptor beta chains from one specimen sequenced in a study of OX40 agonist ivuxolimab in advanced cancers. TCRdb's table, derived via immunoSEQ multiplex PCR, lists solely in-frame clones and lacks some. The data show about 73,000 clones, roughly nine tenths seen once. Here the sequenced sample was CD4+ or CD8+ T cells sorted from blood, taken in a trial of the OX40 agonist ivuxolimab. Receptors were obtained from an adult with an advanced solid tumor such as melanoma, head and neck, liver or kidney cancer.

The V and J genes are TRBV11-2 and TRBJ2-2, with unresolved D. CDR3 length equals 14 residues. Trimming left V 5 bases short and J 1 base short, with 8 bases between. Germline CDR1 SGHAT, CDR2 FQNNGV. CDR3 nucleotides: TGTGCCAGCAGCCATACTGGGAACACCGGGGAGCTGTTTTTT. It translates to CASSHTGNTGELFF.

CDR3 protein: CASSLVTPYEQYF. The CDR3 DNA reads as TGTGCCAGCAGCTTGGTGACCCCCTACGAGCAGTACTTC. The chain recombines TRBV5-6 with TRBJ2-7; D gene unclear. V lost 0 bases and J 2 bases, leaving 6 bases between the germline ends. CDR1 and CDR2 (germline): SGHDT, YYEEEE. This CDR3 has 13 residues.

The count of this clone is one. V is TRBV15 and J is TRBJ2-3; maybe TRBD2 (6 bases). V gave up 8 bases and J gave up 0 bases, with 15 bases separating them. Germline V gives CDR1 LNHNV, CDR2 YYDKDF (reference sequence). The CDR3 is made up of 15 amino acids. In DNA form, the CDR3 reads TGTGCCACCGGCGCCGGGACTTCAAGCACAGATACGCAGTATTTT. It encodes CATGAGTSSTDTQYF.

The chain carries TRBV7-2 and TRBJ2-7, with 7 bases that match TRBD1. J was trimmed by 4 bases and V by 5 bases; bases with no gene match: 17. Germline V CDR1 and CDR2: SGHTA, FQGNSA. This CDR3 spans 17 amino acids. The chain's CDR3 is CASSPGGRPGQRYEQYF. For the CDR3, the DNA is TGTGCCAGCAGCCCAGGAGGACGACCGGGACAGCGGTACGAGCAGTACTTC.

This chain joins TRBV2 and TRBJ1-4; a weak D match, TRBD1 (6 bases). CDR1 is SNHLY, CDR2 FYNNEI, per germline. This CDR3 spans 14 amino acids. The germline V and J ends were trimmed by 9 bases and 5 bases, with 16 bases remaining between them. CDR3 sequence: CASIPGQGNEKLFF. CDR3 nucleotide sequence: TGTGCCAGTATACCGGGACAAGGAAATGAAAAACTGTTTTTT.

The chain recombines TRBV5-6 with TRBJ2-5, with 7 bases identical to TRBD1. There are 14 residues in the CDR3. The germline CDR1 and CDR2 sequences are SGHDT and YYEEEE. V was clipped by 5 bases and J by 4 bases; unmatched bases: 8. DNA for the CDR3: TGTGCCAGCAGTACCGGGACAGTAGGAGAGACCCAGTACTTC. This codes for CASSTGTVGETQYF. Complete variable domain (other parts from reference TRBV5-6 and TRBJ2-5): DAGVTQSPTHLIKTRGQQVTLRCSPKSGHDTVSWYQQALGQGPQFIFQYYEEEERQRGNFPDRFSGHQFPNYSSELNVNALLLGDSALYLCASSTGTVGETQYFGPGTRLLVL.

The V call is TRBV2, the J call TRBJ1-1; D is unresolved. V lost 7 bases and J 1 base, leaving 10 bases between the germline ends. The CDR3 has 13 residues. Germline-derived CDR1 and CDR2 are SNHLY and FYNNEI. CDR3 DNA: TGTGCCAGCATTGGGGAAACGAACACTGAAGCTTTCTTT. It specifies CASIGETNTEAFF.

This chain joins TRBV29-1 and TRBJ2-7; the match to TRBD2 covers 7 bases. Per the germline V gene, CDR1 is SQVTM and CDR2 is ANQGSEA. The CDR3 length is 16 residues. Losses at the gene ends were 3 bases for V and 1 base for J; bases not matched to a gene: 12. The CDR3 sequence: CSVDGGMVVESYEQYF. The CDR3 DNA is TGCAGCGTTGACGGGGGGATGGTAGTCGAGTCCTACGAGCAGTACTTC.

This clone came up a few times. The genes are TRBV4-1 and TRBJ2-7, with TRBD1 as a possible D gene (6 bases). Germline V gives CDR1 MGHRA, CDR2 YSYEKL. The CDR3 length is 14 residues. Trimming removed 1 base at V and 3 bases at J, with 10 bases between. The CDR3 sequence: CASSQGLQGYEQYF. In nucleotides, the CDR3 is TGCGCCAGCAGCCAAGGCTTACAGGGCTACGAGCAGTACTTC.

In this sample, this clone turned up once. The CDR3 region has the DNA TGTGCCAGCAGCGAAGGACAGGGGGTCTCCTACGAGCAGTACTTC. Its translation: CASSEGQGVSYEQYF. The rearrangement joins TRBV9 to TRBJ2-7, with 10 bases matching TRBD1. This CDR3 is built from 15 residues. The junction had 3 bases not matched to a gene; V was cut back by 3 bases and J by 0 bases. Germline V gene data show CDR1 as SGDLS and CDR2 as YYNGEE. Complete variable domain (other parts from reference TRBV9 and TRBJ2-7): DSGVTQTPKHLITATGQRVTLRCSPRSGDLSVYWYQQSLDQGLQFLIQYYNGEERAKGNILERFSAQQFPDLHSELNLSSLELGDSALYFCASSEGQGVSYEQYFGPGTRLTVT.

The chain has TRBV11-2 and TRBJ1-2; D gene uncertain. Looked up from germline, CDR1 is SGHAT and CDR2 is FQNNGV. V lost 5 bases and J 8 bases, leaving 12 bases between the germline ends. This CDR3 region has 12 residues. CDR3 amino acids: CASSLEGGGYTF. CDR3 nucleotide sequence: TGTGCCAGCAGCCTCGAAGGAGGGGGCTACACCTTC. Combining the CDR3 with reference TRBV11-2 and TRBJ1-2 gives the whole variable domain EAGVAQSPRYKIIEKRQSVAFWCNPISGHATLYWYQQILGQGPKLLIQFQNNGVVDDSQLPKDRFSAERLKGVDSTLKIQPAKLEDSAVYLCASSLEGGGYTFGSGTRLTVV.

This clone was detected only once. The chain recombines TRBV9 with TRBJ1-3; TRBD1 might be the D (5 bases). Germline-derived CDR1 and CDR2 are SGDLS and YYNGEE. The CDR3 loop spans 16 amino acids. V was shortened by 1 base and J by 1 base, with 12 bases between the two germline ends. The CDR3 DNA follows: TGTGCCAGCAGCGTAACCAGGGAAGGGTCTGGAAACACCATATATTTT. It encodes CASSVTREGSGNTIYF. Supplemented by reference TRBV9 and TRBJ1-3, the full variable domain reads DSGVTQTPKHLITATGQRVTLRCSPRSGDLSVYWYQQSLDQGLQFLIQYYNGEERAKGNILERFSAQQFPDLHSELNLSSLELGDSALYFCASSVTREGSGNTIYFGEGSWLTVV.

V is TRBV7-8 and J is TRBJ1-4; TRBD1 matches 9 bases. Germline loops: CDR1 SGHVS, CDR2 FQNEAQ. The junction had 8 bases not matched to a gene; V was cut back by 6 bases and J by 0 bases. The CDR3 covers 17 residues. The CDR3 DNA sequence: TGTGCCAGCAGGCAACAAGGACAGGGGTCAACTAATGAAAAACTGTTTTTT. It yields the protein CASRQQGQGSTNEKLFF. The full variable domain, with the rest looked up from reference TRBV7-8 and TRBJ1-4, is GAGVSQSPRYKVAKRGQDVALRCDPISGHVSLFWYQQALGQGPEFLTYFQNEAQLDKSGLPSDRFFAERPEGSVSTLKIQRTQQEDSAVYLCASRQQGQGSTNEKLFFGSGTQLSVL.

The V gene is TRBV5-4, the J gene TRBJ2-7, with D tentatively TRBD1 (5 bases). Germline V lookup: CDR1 SGHNT, CDR2 YYREEE (reference sequence). V lost 4 bases to trimming and J lost 0 bases, with 14 bases between them. The CDR3 is 15 amino acids. In DNA form, the CDR3 reads TGTGCCAGCAGCCCCGTGGGGCCGACCTCCTACGAGCAGTACTTC. Amino acid sequence: CASSPVGPTSYEQYF. The full variable domain, completed using reference TRBV5-4 and TRBJ2-7, is ETGVTQSPTHLIKTRGQQVTLRCSSQSGHNTVSWYQQALGQGPQFIFQYYREEENGRGNFPPRFSGLQFPNYSSELNVNALELDDSALYLCASSPVGPTSYEQYFGPGTRLTVT.

The V call is TRBV7-2, the J call TRBJ2-7; D is possibly TRBD1 (6 bases). Germline V gene lookup returns CDR1 SGHTA and CDR2 FQGNSA. V was pared by 4 bases and J by 2 bases, with 9 bases between. This CDR3 is 13 amino acids long. CDR3 region: CASSWGQTYEQYF. CDR3 nucleotide sequence: TGTGCCAGCAGCTGGGGGCAGACCTACGAGCAGTACTTC.

This chain uses TRBV4-3 with TRBJ1-1; D is undetermined. Germline assignment: CDR1 LGHNA and CDR2 YSLEER. The CDR3 covers 16 residues. Trimming cost V 0 bases and J 0 bases, with 11 bases left between them. CDR3 protein: CASSQDSGIMNTEAFF. For the CDR3, the DNA is TGCGCCAGCAGCCAAGATTCTGGGATCATGAACACTGAAGCTTTCTTT.

The chain combines TRBV7-6 with TRBJ1-5, with 9 bases aligning to TRBD1. Germline V gene data show CDR1 as SGHVS and CDR2 as FNYEAQ. The CDR3 is made up of 14 amino acids. With V trimmed by 1 base and J by 8 bases, 3 bases remained unmatched. CDR3 DNA: TGTGCCAGCAGCTTAGAGGGACAGGGAAAGCCCCAGCATTTT. Amino acids: CASSLEGQGKPQHF.

The chain is built from TRBV27 and TRBJ1-6; no firm D call. The CDR3 spans 17 residues. V gave up 0 bases and J gave up 0 bases, with 9 bases separating them. Germline V CDR1 and CDR2: MNHEY, SMNVEV (reference sequence). CDR3 residues: CASSLSNVNSYNSPLHF. CDR3 in DNA: TGTGCCAGCAGTTTATCGAACGTAAACTCCTATAATTCACCCCTCCACTTT.

The chain couples TRBV25-1 to TRBJ1-1; a weak D match, TRBD1 (6 bases). Germline assignment: CDR1 MGHDK and CDR2 SYGVNS. Between the trimmed V and J ends, which lost 3 bases and 2 bases, there was a span of 13 bases. The CDR3 loop spans 15 amino acids. The chain's CDR3 is CASSEDSEINTEAFF. DNA for the CDR3: TGTGCCAGCAGTGAGGACAGCGAAATAAACACTGAAGCTTTCTTT. The full variable domain, completed using reference TRBV25-1 and TRBJ1-1, is EADIYQTPRYLVIGTGKKITLECSQTMGHDKMYWYQQDPGMELHLIHYSYGVNSTEKGDLSSESTVSRIRTEHFPLTLESARPSHTSQYLCASSEDSEINTEAFFGQGTRLTVV.

V usage is TRBV19 and J usage is TRBJ2-5, with no clear D. The ends were cut back, 10 bases at V and 5 bases at J, with 14 bases in the middle. There are 12 residues in the CDR3. Germline loops: CDR1 LNHDA, CDR2 SQIVND (reference sequence). CDR3 sequence: CATLDNRETQYF. The CDR3 coding sequence is TGTGCCACCCTTGACAATAGGGAGACCCAGTACTTC.

The chain links TRBV19 to TRBJ2-7; TRBD1 agrees at 7 bases. Germline CDR1 and CDR2: LNHDA and SQIVND (reference sequence). CDR3 size: 13 residues. V lost 10 bases and J lost 2; bases outside the gene matches: 8. The CDR3 loop is CATTPGQTYEQYF. CDR3 DNA: TGTGCCACCACCCCGGGACAGACCTACGAGCAGTACTTC.